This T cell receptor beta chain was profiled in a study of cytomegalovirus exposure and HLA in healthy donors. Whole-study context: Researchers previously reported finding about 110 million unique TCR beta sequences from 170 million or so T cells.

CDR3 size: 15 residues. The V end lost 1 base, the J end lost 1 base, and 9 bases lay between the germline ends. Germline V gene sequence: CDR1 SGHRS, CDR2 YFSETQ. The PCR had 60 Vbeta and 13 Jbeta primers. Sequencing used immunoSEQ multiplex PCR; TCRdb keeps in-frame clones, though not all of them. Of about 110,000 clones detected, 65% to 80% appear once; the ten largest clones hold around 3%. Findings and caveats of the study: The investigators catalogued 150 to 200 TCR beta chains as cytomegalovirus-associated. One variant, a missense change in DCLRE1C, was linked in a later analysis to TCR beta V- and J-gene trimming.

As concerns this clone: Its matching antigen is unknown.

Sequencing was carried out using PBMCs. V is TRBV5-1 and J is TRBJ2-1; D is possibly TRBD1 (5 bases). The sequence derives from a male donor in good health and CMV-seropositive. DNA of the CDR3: TGCGCCAGCAGCTTGTTAGGGGATTCCTACAATGAGCAGTTCTTC. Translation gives CASSLLGDSYNEQFF.